This entry is about one T cell receptor beta chain. These data belong to a study of blood T cell repertoires in COVID-19. Background on the study: From T cells, B-cell-depleted T cells, or PBMCs came the material, which was cDNA or gDNA.

Sequencing was performed with immunoSEQ multiplex PCR; in TCRdb, only in-frame clones are kept and a portion is missing. The sample yields roughly 120,000 clones, around four fifths seen once. The J segment lost 0 bases and the V segment lost 5 bases, leaving 5 bases of the junction unmatched. CDR3 length: 17 residues. The germline V gene has CDR1 MNHEY and CDR2 SMNVEV (reference sequence). The chain couples TRBV27 to TRBJ2-3; 13 bases fit TRBD2. The specimen was peripheral blood. The TCR sequence derives from a man aged 25-40 years with acute or convalescent COVID-19. The CDR3 reads CASSRRLAGGSTDTQYF. In DNA, the CDR3 is TGTGCCAGCAGTCGGCGACTAGCGGGGGGTAGCACAGATACGCAGTATTTT.